This T cell receptor beta chain was found in a study of regulatory T cells in long-lasting Graves disease. Study summary: Newly diagnosed Graves' patients had taken antithyroid drugs under 3 months. General observations from the study: Between persistent patients, 2,500 to 3,500 public clonotypes were shared, exceeding the 900 to 1,000 shared between new patients. Persistent cases of Graves' showed reduced TCR diversity relative to newly diagnosed patients.

The time point: newly diagnosed GD, antithyroid drugs for less than 3 months. Scientists built the TCR library using RNA that was extracted from PBMCs. With respect to this clonotype: The antigen is unknown. Germline and junction disagree at one end, which may indicate a read error.

This CDR3 spans 14 amino acids. From germline, CDR1 is SGHRS and CDR2 YFSETQ. CDR3-region Arm-PCR and iRepertoire HTBI primers produced the TCR beta libraries. MiXCR, applied by TCRdb to the multiplex PCR reads, yields one record per CDR3 protein. The sample shows about 360,000 distinct CDR3 sequences, around 16% of them seen only once. The sample was also reused in another study, on T cells in Graves' hyperthyroidism and ophthalmopathy. That source reports: Clinical symptoms, serum thyroxine and TRAb, thyroid ultrasound and orbital computed tomography together formed the diagnostic basis.

The source was peripheral blood mononuclear cells (PBMCs), collected at new diagnosis, from a patient treated with antithyroid drugs. The source is a young woman with Graves disease. The chain links TRBV5-1 to TRBJ1-3; D may be TRBD1 (5 bases). In DNA form, the CDR3 reads TGCGCCAGCAGCTGGGGGTCCGTGGGAAACACCGTATATTTT. It encodes CASSWGSVGNTVYF.